This TCR beta chain emerged from a study of T-cell reconstitution after alpha-beta-depleted transplantation in children. Findings and limits, study-wide: The high TCRbeta diversity at day 60 in some patients came from surviving recipient T cells and thymic progenitors. About two months after transplant, alpha-beta T cells reportedly came from several hundred expanded graft clones. T-cell numbers and diversity, one year after transplant, stemmed largely from T cells that were newly produced.

This clonotype was observed at least ten times. Its antigen is not identified. Unique molecular identifiers were incorporated into the prepared TCRbeta library. TCRdb passed the PCR reads through MiXCR, listing each CDR3 protein once. The sample carries 480,000 or so distinct CDR3 sequences, roughly a tenth recorded once. V gave up 6 bases and J gave up 10 bases, with 13 bases separating them. CDR3 length: 12 residues. This clonotype was obtained from a child under 10 years old with inherited bone marrow failure, due to receive a stem cell transplant. The rearrangement links TRBV12-3 or TRBV12-4 to TRBJ2-1; tentative D call: TRBD2 (6 bases). The source material was PBMCs, sampled before TCRalphabeta/CD19-depleted stem cell transplant. CDR3 protein: CASSPDYSEQFF. DNA of the CDR3: TGTGCCAGCAGCCCGGACTACTCCGAGCAGTTCTTC.